Below are 29 T cell receptor beta chains sequenced from a single sample in a study of T cell responses to AZD1222 COVID-19 vaccine. TCRdb keeps only in-frame clones here, not all; method: immunoSEQ multiplex PCR. The sample contains approximately 100,000 clones, approximately 88% of which appear only once. This specimen was peripheral blood, taken on day 0 of AZD1222 vaccination. The source of these receptors is an adult in good health.

The chain carries TRBV7-9 and TRBJ2-3, with TRBD2 matching over 9 bases. Germline CDR1 SEHNR, CDR2 FQNEAQ (reference sequence). The CDR3 contains 16 residues. With 4 bases clipped from V and 2 bases from J, the junction kept 7 bases outside the gene matches. The CDR3 DNA sequence: TGTGCCAGCAGCTCGACCGGGACTAGCTCCACAGATACGCAGTATTTT. Translated, it gives CASSSTGTSSTDTQYF.

The chain has TRBV6-5 and TRBJ2-6; D ambiguous. CDR3 length equals 15 residues. Germline lookup yields CDR1 MNHEY and CDR2 SVGAGI. With 6 bases removed from V and 4 bases from J, the gap between germline ends came to 13 bases. The CDR3, as DNA: TGTGCCAGCAGACAAACAAATGCCGGGGCCAACGTCCTGACTTTC. Translating it yields CASRQTNAGANVLTF.

The chain recombines TRBV3-1 (or the pseudogene TRBV3-2) with TRBJ2-2; D is possibly TRBD1 or TRBD2 (6 bases each). The CDR3 extends over 14 amino acids. Germline lookup yields CDR1 LGHDT and CDR2 YNNKEL (reference sequence). V dropped 7 bases and J dropped 6 bases, with 15 bases sitting between them. The chain's CDR3 is CASIRSGGSGELFF. In DNA, the CDR3 is TGTGCCAGCATAAGGTCCGGGGGCTCCGGGGAGCTGTTTTTT.

This clone was recorded only once. The genes are TRBV11-2 and TRBJ1-2; TRBD1 is a possible D gene (6 bases). CDR3 length: 14 amino acids. V gave up 2 bases and J gave up 0 bases, with 7 bases separating them. From germline, CDR1 is SGHAT and CDR2 FQNNGV. CDR3 nucleotide sequence: TGTGCCAGCAGCTTAACAGGGACTAACTATGGCTACACCTTC. This gives the protein CASSLTGTNYGYTF.

The chain employs TRBV21-1 and TRBJ1-2. TRBV21-1 is annotated as a pseudogene. The CDR3 runs 16 residues. CDR3 nucleotide sequence: TGTGCCAGCAGCAATCTCCTTGCCGGGGCGGACTATGGCTACACCTTC. Amino acids: CASSNLLAGADYGYTF.

V and J are TRBV11-3 and TRBJ1-4, with D hard to call. CDR1 SGHNT and CDR2 YENEEA come from the germline V gene. The V and J ends lost 6 bases and 8 bases respectively, with 13 bases between them. The length of the CDR3 is 13 residues. The CDR3 protein is CASRRVGEEKLFF. As DNA, the CDR3 is TGTGCCAGCAGACGCGTAGGAGAGGAAAAACTGTTTTTT.

V gene TRBV7-2 combines with J gene TRBJ1-1; D is unresolved. V lost 2 bases and J lost 1, with 8 bases in between. Germline loops: CDR1 SGHTA, CDR2 FQGNSA. The CDR3 loop spans 14 amino acids. CDR3 nucleotides: TGTGCCAGCAGCTTATCAGCGAGGAACACTGAAGCTTTCTTT. Its protein is CASSLSARNTEAFF.

V usage is TRBV9 and J usage is TRBJ2-5; D perhaps matches TRBD2 (6 bases). Germline loops: CDR1 SGDLS, CDR2 YYNGEE. Trimming took 2 bases from V and 2 from J, leaving 16 bases between them. The CDR3 is made up of 16 amino acids. This CDR3 reads CASSVRAGQLQETQYF. The CDR3 DNA is TGTGCCAGCAGCGTGAGAGCGGGCCAATTGCAAGAGACCCAGTACTTC.

V gene TRBV5-4 combines with J gene TRBJ2-1; D ambiguous. V was shortened by 0 bases and J by 10 bases, with 11 bases between the two germline ends. In germline, CDR1 is SGHNT, CDR2 YYREEE (reference sequence). The CDR3 consists of 13 residues. CDR3 bases: TGTGCCAGCAGCTTGGAAATAGCAGGAGAGCAGTTCTTC. It encodes CASSLEIAGEQFF.

The V and J genes are TRBV5-1 and TRBJ2-7; D is uncertain. The V gene lost 6 bases and the J gene lost 3 bases, with 16 bases spanning the gap. CDR1 is SGHRS and CDR2 is YFSETQ in the germline V gene. This CDR3 region has 14 residues. CDR3 sequence (DNA): TGCGCCAGCAAGGAAGGACCGCCAAACTACGAGCAGTACTTC. This codes for CASKEGPPNYEQYF. The whole variable domain, filled in from reference TRBV5-1 and TRBJ2-7, reads KAGVTQTPRYLIKTRGQQVTLSCSPISGHRSVSWYQQTPGQGLQFLFEYFSETQRNKGNFPGRFSGRQFSNSRSEMNVSTLELGDSALYLCASKEGPPNYEQYFGPGTRLTVT.

The V call is TRBV28, the J call TRBJ2-5; D gene ambiguous. Deletions cut 6 bases from V and 4 bases from J, with 9 bases between. Per the germline V gene, CDR1 is MDHEN and CDR2 is SYDVKM. This CDR3 spans 12 amino acids. DNA of the CDR3: TGTGCCAGCAGCCGCGTAGGAGAGACCCAGTACTTC. Its protein product is CASSRVGETQYF. Full variable domain (rest looked up from reference TRBV28 and TRBJ2-5): DVKVTQSSRYLVKRTGEKVFLECVQDMDHENMFWYRQDPGLGLRLIYFSYDVKMKEKGDIPEGYSVSREKKERFSLILESASTNQTSMYLCASSRVGETQYFGPGTRLLVL.

The J gene is TRBJ1-1, the V gene TRBV28, with D possibly matching TRBD1 (5 bases). The ends were cut back, 6 bases at V and 0 bases at J, with 14 bases in the middle. Germline V CDR1 and CDR2: MDHEN, SYDVKM. The CDR3 covers 15 residues. The CDR3 region is CASRGGDSMNTEAFF. DNA for the CDR3: TGTGCCAGCAGGGGGGGGGATAGTATGAACACTGAAGCTTTCTTT.

J is TRBJ2-7 and V is TRBV5-6; 8 bases line up with TRBD1. CDR3 length equals 14 residues. V shed 0 bases and J 4 bases; nucleotides not matched to a gene: 3. In germline, CDR1 is SGHDT, CDR2 YYEEEE. Here the CDR3 DNA reads TGTGCCAGCAGCTTGGGAGGACAGGGATACGAGCAGTACTTC. It is translated as CASSLGGQGYEQYF.

The chain employs TRBV28 and TRBJ2-1; 8 positions agree with TRBD1. Losses at the gene ends were 3 bases for V and 5 bases for J; bases not matched to a gene: 9. Germline-derived CDR1 and CDR2 are MDHEN and SYDVKM. The CDR3 has 16 residues. This chain's CDR3 is CASSFYRQGPHNEQFF. The CDR3 bases are TGTGCCAGCAGTTTTTACAGACAGGGGCCACACAATGAGCAGTTCTTC.

The chain links TRBV7-3 to TRBJ1-1; D perhaps matches TRBD1 (6 bases). The CDR3 sequence is 13 residues long. The V gene lost 5 bases and the J gene lost 5 bases, with 12 bases spanning the gap. The germline CDR1 and CDR2 sequences are SGHTA and FQGTGA. The CDR3: CASSPRDKTEAFF. Here the CDR3 DNA reads TGTGCCAGCAGCCCAAGGGACAAGACTGAAGCTTTCTTT.

This chain connects TRBV5-4 to TRBJ1-1, with D unclear. The V end was cut by 3 bases, the J end by 1 base, with 10 bases between. The CDR3 loop spans 14 amino acids. In germline, CDR1 is SGHNT, CDR2 YYREEE (reference sequence). This CDR3 reads CASSSGPTNTEAFF. The CDR3 DNA reads as TGTGCCAGCAGCTCCGGACCGACGAACACTGAAGCTTTCTTT. Based on the CDR3 plus reference TRBV5-4 and TRBJ1-1, the full variable domain is ETGVTQSPTHLIKTRGQQVTLRCSSQSGHNTVSWYQQALGQGPQFIFQYYREEENGRGNFPPRFSGLQFPNYSSELNVNALELDDSALYLCASSSGPTNTEAFFGQGTRLTVV.

This CDR3 reads CASSLASIFTDTQYF. CDR3 in DNA: TGTGCCAGCAGCTTGGCTTCCATCTTCACAGATACGCAGTATTTT. The chain uses TRBV5-4 and TRBJ2-3; D not certain. From germline, CDR1 is SGHNT and CDR2 YYREEE (reference sequence). V lost 0 bases and J 2 bases, leaving 10 bases between the germline ends. The CDR3 consists of 15 residues.

The chain recombines TRBV12-3 or TRBV12-4 with TRBJ2-2; the D is unclear. V gave up 6 bases and J gave up 8 bases, with 7 bases separating them. The CDR3 loop spans 11 amino acids. The chain's CDR3 is CASRTGGELFF. The DNA of the CDR3 is TGTGCCAGCAGGACCGGGGGGGAGCTGTTTTTT.

The genes are TRBV7-9 and TRBJ2-7, with TRBD2 matching 11 bases. Germline V gives CDR1 SEHNR, CDR2 FQNEAQ (reference sequence). The CDR3 consists of 18 residues. Trimming at V came to 5 bases and at J to 2 bases, leaving 14 bases not matched to a gene. As DNA, the CDR3 is TGTGCCAGCAGCGGGGTAGCGGGAGGGAGAGAGAAAGCCTACGAGCAGTACTTC. Protein: CASSGVAGGREKAYEQYF.

J is TRBJ2-7 and V is TRBV9; D perhaps matches TRBD1 (6 bases). V was pared by 0 bases and J by 3 bases, with 16 bases between. The CDR3 loop spans 16 amino acids. CDR1 is SGDLS and CDR2 is YYNGEE in the germline V gene. CDR3: CASSVATGQAVYEQYF. DNA for the CDR3: TGTGCCAGCAGCGTAGCTACAGGGCAGGCCGTCTACGAGCAGTACTTC.

J is TRBJ1-2 and V is TRBV28; D is unclear. Germline V gene lookup returns CDR1 MDHEN and CDR2 SYDVKM. Trimming shortened V by 3 bases and J by 5 bases, and 13 bases separated the two germline ends. CDR3 length: 14 amino acids. The CDR3, as DNA: TGTGCCAGCAGTTTGGAAGGGCTTAGATATGGCTACACCTTC. Translation: CASSLEGLRYGYTF.

J is TRBJ2-6 and V is TRBV12-2; the table assigns TRBD1, which was not confirmed against the DNA. TRBV12-2 is labeled a pseudogene. The CDR3 totals 17 residues. The CDR3 coding sequence is TGTGCAAGTCGCTTACCCCAACAGGGAGCTGGGGCCAACGTCCTGACTTTC. It is translated as CASRLPQQGAGANVLTF.

This clone came up once. This rearrangement joins TRBV6-5 to TRBJ2-7; possible D gene TRBD1, 5 bases. V gave up 0 bases and J gave up 2 bases, with 11 bases separating them. Germline V gives CDR1 MNHEY, CDR2 SVGAGI. The CDR3 is 15 residues long. This chain's CDR3 is CASSYSLQGAYEQYF. CDR3 bases: TGTGCCAGCAGTTACTCCCTTCAAGGGGCCTACGAGCAGTACTTC.

This rearrangement joins TRBV7-9 to TRBJ1-1; D might be TRBD1 (5 bases). Germline lookup yields CDR1 SEHNR and CDR2 FQNEAQ (reference sequence). The CDR3 sequence is 14 residues long. V was cut by 5 bases and J by 4 bases, with 14 bases left in between. Here the CDR3 reads CASSPLGGPTEAFF. CDR3 sequence (DNA): TGTGCCAGCAGCCCCCTTGGGGGTCCCACTGAAGCTTTCTTT.

V usage is TRBV2 and J usage is TRBJ2-7; D not resolved. CDR3 length: 13 amino acids. Germline V gene data show CDR1 as SNHLY and CDR2 as FYNNEI. The V and J ends lost 3 bases and 10 bases respectively, with 16 bases between them. The CDR3 DNA reads as TGTGCCAGCAGTGACCCTGGACGGGTGACACAGTACTTC. It yields the protein CASSDPGRVTQYF.

The chain couples TRBV27 to TRBJ2-3; TRBD2 matches 10 bases. This CDR3 contains 17 residues. CDR1 and CDR2 from the germline V gene are MNHEY and SMNVEV (reference sequence). Trimming at V came to 5 bases and at J to 6 bases, leaving 14 bases not matched to a gene. The CDR3 loop reads CASSPPTSGVLRDTQYF. The CDR3 coding sequence is TGTGCCAGCAGTCCCCCCACTAGCGGGGTGCTTCGTGATACGCAGTATTTT.

The rearrangement uses TRBV6-5 and TRBJ2-5; 8 bases fit TRBD1. This CDR3 contains 12 residues. V shed 6 bases and J 3 bases; nucleotides not matched to a gene: 0. Per germline, CDR1 MNHEY and CDR2 SVGAGI. In DNA, the CDR3 is TGTGCCAGCAGACAGGGGGAAGAGACCCAGTACTTC. Its protein product is CASRQGEETQYF.

The rearrangement uses TRBV7-6 and TRBJ2-7, with D possibly being TRBD1 (6 bases). In germline, CDR1 is SGHVS, CDR2 FNYEAQ. The CDR3 extends over 14 amino acids. V lost 5 bases and J lost 6, with 17 bases in between. The CDR3 bases are TGTGCCAGCAGCCGGAGACAGGCTGGCTCCGAGCAGTACTTC. It specifies CASSRRQAGSEQYF.

The chain has TRBV5-5 and TRBJ2-7; 7 nucleotides line up with TRBD1. Unmatched junction bases numbered 6, after V lost 2 bases and J lost 1 base. The CDR3 contains 15 residues. The germline gives CDR1 SGHKS, CDR2 YYEKEE (reference sequence). CDR3 amino acids: CASSLGTGQSYEQYF. The CDR3 DNA is TGTGCCAGCAGCTTAGGTACGGGACAGTCCTACGAGCAGTACTTC. The complete variable domain, with remaining parts taken from reference TRBV5-5 and TRBJ2-7, reads DAGVTQSPTHLIKTRGQQVTLRCSPISGHKSVSWYQQVLGQGPQFIFQYYEKEERGRGNFPDRFSARQFPNYSSELNVNALLLGDSALYLCASSLGTGQSYEQYFGPGTRLTVT.